Below are 25 T cell receptor beta chains sequenced from a single sample in a study of response to subunit inactivated influenza vaccine. Using its own MiXCR run on the RT-PCR reads, TCRdb lists one record per CDR3 protein. The sample yields roughly 570,000 distinct CDR3 sequences, 13% to 15% seen once. The sample in question was PBMCs from blood, obtained roughly 12 days after vaccination. Receptors were obtained from a man aged 45-60 years who received an inactivated influenza vaccine.

The V gene is TRBV4-3, the J gene TRBJ2-7, with D hard to call. With 1 base removed from V and 3 bases from J, the gap between germline ends came to 7 bases. CDR3 length equals 13 residues. Germline CDR1 reads LGHNA; CDR2 reads YSLEER. This CDR3 is CASSQGVFYEQYF. CDR3 DNA sequence: TGCGCCAGCAGCCAAGGGGTTTTCTACGAGCAGTACTTC.

V is TRBV29-1 and J is TRBJ2-7; 7 positions agree with TRBD1. J lost 3 bases, V lost 6 bases, and 5 bases had no gene match. CDR1 and CDR2 from the germline V gene are SQVTM and ANQGSEA. The length of the CDR3 is 12 residues. CDR3 sequence (DNA): TGCAGCGTGCTGGACAGGTTCTACGAGCAGTACTTC. It specifies CSVLDRFYEQYF.

The chain joins TRBV27 to TRBJ2-5; D call uncertain. The CDR3 spans 15 residues. V lost 4 bases and J 4 bases, leaving 16 bases between the germline ends. Germline V lookup: CDR1 MNHEY, CDR2 SMNVEV (reference sequence). The CDR3 bases are TGTGCCAGCAGTTCTTATCGGACCGGCGGAGAGACCCAGTACTTC. The encoded protein is CASSSYRTGGETQYF.

This chain connects TRBV7-9 to TRBJ2-7; tentative D call: TRBD1 (6 bases). Trimming shortened V by 6 bases and J by 4 bases, and 10 bases separated the two germline ends. From germline, CDR1 is SEHNR and CDR2 FQNEAQ (reference sequence). The CDR3 spans 12 residues. This CDR3 reads CASSYREYEQYF. The CDR3 region has the DNA TGTGCCAGCAGTTACAGGGAGTACGAGCAGTACTTC.

This clonotype is a singleton in its sample. The chain is built from TRBV6-1 and TRBJ1-5, with 7 bases that match TRBD1. This CDR3 comprises 14 residues. With 3 bases clipped from V and 4 bases from J, the junction kept 3 bases outside the gene matches. Germline V lookup: CDR1 MNHNS, CDR2 SASEGT. This chain's CDR3 is CASSEAGGNQPQHF. In DNA form, the CDR3 reads TGTGCCAGCAGTGAGGCAGGGGGTAATCAGCCCCAGCATTTT.

This clonotype was counted ten times or more. This rearrangement joins TRBV4-2 to TRBJ2-2, with D unresolved. V lost 1 base and J lost 0, with 6 bases in between. The CDR3 consists of 15 residues. Germline values: CDR1 LGHNA, CDR2 YNFKEQ. The CDR3 region has the DNA TGTGCCAGCAGCCAAGCTTACCCGAACACCGGGGAGCTGTTTTTT. Its translation is CASSQAYPNTGELFF.

CDR3 in DNA: TGTGCCAGCAACGCGGGGCACTCCTACGAGCAGTACTTC. Its protein product is CASNAGHSYEQYF. The V gene is TRBV12-3 or TRBV12-4, the J gene TRBJ2-7, with D possibly TRBD2 on 6 matching bases. The CDR3 runs to 13 residues. V lost 7 bases and J 0 bases, leaving 10 bases between the germline ends.

This clonotype occurred a few times. The chain's CDR3 is CSVGLVAGGRTDTQYF. The CDR3 bases are TGCAGCGTTGGCCTCGTAGCGGGGGGGAGGACAGATACGCAGTATTTT. The chain uses TRBV29-1 and TRBJ2-3; TRBD2 matches 11 bases. After removal of 4 bases from V and 3 bases from J, the junction contained 9 bases not matched to a gene. The CDR3 has 16 amino acids. In germline, CDR1 is SQVTM, CDR2 ANQGSEA.

This clonotype was counted a few times. The chain carries TRBV20-1 and TRBJ2-1; 15 bases are a match to TRBD2. The length of the CDR3 is 18 residues. Trimming removed 0 bases from V and 0 bases from J; junction bases left unmatched: 3. Germline V CDR1 and CDR2: DFQATT, SNEGSKA (reference sequence). CDR3 protein: CSARESGLAGGSYNEQFF. In DNA, the CDR3 is TGCAGTGCTAGAGAGTCGGGACTAGCGGGGGGCTCCTACAATGAGCAGTTCTTC.

This clonotype occurred a few times. V is TRBV28 and J is TRBJ2-7; 7 bases agree with TRBD1. The CDR3 is 14 residues long. J was trimmed by 0 bases and V by 6 bases; bases with no gene match: 5. Looked up from germline, CDR1 is MDHEN and CDR2 is SYDVKM. The CDR3 spells CASRQTGSSYEQYF. The CDR3 DNA sequence: TGTGCCAGCAGACAGACAGGGAGCTCCTACGAGCAGTACTTC.

The gene calls are TRBV5-5 and TRBJ1-2; TRBD1 matches at 9 bases. The CDR3 is 15 amino acids. Germline loops: CDR1 SGHKS, CDR2 YYEKEE (reference sequence). V gave up 0 bases and J gave up 5 bases; unmatched junction bases: 5. CDR3: CASSLGGQGLYGYTF. Written as DNA, the CDR3 is TGTGCCAGCAGCTTGGGGGGACAGGGATTGTATGGCTACACCTTC.

The chain carries TRBV14 and TRBJ1-4; D not resolved. The CDR3 runs to 14 residues. Germline-derived CDR1 and CDR2 are SGHDN and FVKESK. V lost 4 bases to trimming and J lost 8 bases, with 14 bases between them. The CDR3: CASSPQAGREKLFF. CDR3 coding DNA: TGTGCCAGCAGCCCGCAGGCAGGAAGAGAAAAACTGTTTTTT.

This clonotype has just a few counts. The rearrangement links TRBV18 to TRBJ1-6, with 8 bases matching TRBD1. Germline-derived CDR1 and CDR2 are KGHSH and LQKENI. Trimming at V came to 3 bases and at J to 5 bases, leaving 6 bases not matched to a gene. The CDR3 length is 16 residues. The CDR3 DNA reads as TGTGCCAGCTCACCGGGATCAGGGGGCAATAATTCACCCCTCCACTTT. It specifies CASSPGSGGNNSPLHF.

This clonotype was detected many times. This chain links TRBV5-1 with TRBJ2-5, with 8 bases identical to TRBD1. This CDR3 comprises 16 residues. The junction had 13 bases not matched to a gene; V was cut back by 3 bases and J by 6 bases. The germline V gene encodes CDR1 SGHRS and CDR2 YFSETQ. CDR3 in DNA: TGCGCCAGCAGCTGGAGCCTCGGACAGGGCTCGAAGACCCAGTACTTC. Residues: CASSWSLGQGSKTQYF.

This rearrangement joins TRBV12-3 or TRBV12-4 to TRBJ2-5, with TRBD1 as a possible D gene (5 bases). CDR3 size: 14 residues. V lost 1 base and J lost 1, with 7 bases in between. The CDR3: CASSLETAQETQYF. CDR3 bases: TGTGCCAGCAGTTTAGAGACAGCCCAAGAGACCCAGTACTTC.

This clonotype was counted only a few times. This chain uses TRBV5-1 with TRBJ2-3; unclear D gene. The germline CDR1 and CDR2 sequences are SGHRS and YFSETQ. The length of the CDR3 is 13 residues. Trimming pared 3 bases from V and 2 bases from J, leaving 7 bases between. CDR3 bases: TGCGCCAGCAGCTCCACACCCACAGATACGCAGTATTTT. Amino acids: CASSSTPTDTQYF. Variable domain in full (rest from reference TRBV5-1 and TRBJ2-3): KAGVTQTPRYLIKTRGQQVTLSCSPISGHRSVSWYQQTPGQGLQFLFEYFSETQRNKGNFPGRFSGRQFSNSRSEMNVSTLELGDSALYLCASSSTPTDTQYFGPGTRLTVL.

The table lists this clonotype with many counts. The chain links TRBV5-5 to TRBJ2-7; 12 positions match TRBD1. V was clipped by 4 bases and J by 2 bases; unmatched bases: 1. This CDR3 is built from 14 residues. Germline lookup yields CDR1 SGHKS and CDR2 YYEKEE (reference sequence). The CDR3 loop is CASSGTGGAYEQYF. CDR3 DNA: TGTGCCAGCAGCGGGACAGGGGGCGCCTACGAGCAGTACTTC.

There are a few counts of this clonotype. The chain has TRBV5-1 and TRBJ2-6; D may be TRBD1 (5 bases). The length of the CDR3 is 17 residues. The V end was cut by 3 bases, the J end by 0 bases, with 13 bases between. CDR1 and CDR2 from the germline V gene are SGHRS and YFSETQ. CDR3 DNA sequence: TGCGCCAGCAGCTGGGGCCCATGGAGCTCTGGGGCCAACGTCCTGACTTTC. Its protein is CASSWGPWSSGANVLTF.

This clonotype was observed a handful of times. The rearrangement joins TRBV5-1 to TRBJ1-1, with D maybe TRBD1 (5 bases). The CDR3 loop spans 14 amino acids. The V and J ends lost 5 bases and 3 bases respectively, with 14 bases between them. Germline V gene data show CDR1 as SGHRS and CDR2 as YFSETQ. The CDR3 DNA reads as TGCGCCAGCAGAAGTGGGACGAGGGACACTGAAGCTTTCTTT. This encodes CASRSGTRDTEAFF. The full variable domain, in which reference TRBV5-1 and TRBJ1-1 provide the parts outside the CDR3, is KAGVTQTPRYLIKTRGQQVTLSCSPISGHRSVSWYQQTPGQGLQFLFEYFSETQRNKGNFPGRFSGRQFSNSRSEMNVSTLELGDSALYLCASRSGTRDTEAFFGQGTRLTVV.

This clonotype occurred a few times. This rearrangement joins TRBV29-1 to TRBJ2-5; D is unresolved. The germline V and J ends were trimmed by 5 bases and 5 bases, with 15 bases remaining between them. The CDR3 runs 13 residues. CDR1 is SQVTM and CDR2 is ANQGSEA in the germline V gene. This chain's CDR3 is CSVRFFGTETQYF. CDR3 DNA: TGCAGCGTTCGATTCTTTGGAACGGAGACCCAGTACTTC.

In this sample, this clonotype turned up a few times. The chain links TRBV2 to TRBJ1-4, with 7 positions matching TRBD1. The germline CDR1 and CDR2 sequences are SNHLY and FYNNEI. The trim removed 6 bases at V and 7 bases at J, leaving 14 bases unmatched. The CDR3 is made up of 16 amino acids. Here the CDR3 reads CASSPQEGAHREKLFF. DNA for the CDR3: TGTGCCAGCAGCCCTCAAGAGGGGGCGCATCGTGAAAAACTGTTTTTT. Looking up the rest from reference TRBV2 and TRBJ1-4 gives the full variable domain: EPEVTQTPSHQVTQMGQEVILRCVPISNHLYFYWYRQILGQKVEFLVSFYNNEISEKSEIFDDQFSVERPDGSNFTLKIRSTKLEDSAMYFCASSPQEGAHREKLFFGSGTQLSVL.

This chain connects TRBV29-1 to TRBJ1-5, with 8 bases lining up with TRBD1. Trimming cost V 5 bases and J 1 base; bases outside gene matches: 7. This CDR3 is built from 15 residues. Germline V gives CDR1 SQVTM, CDR2 ANQGSEA. The CDR3 loop is CSVLETGGSNQPQHF. DNA for the CDR3: TGCAGCGTTCTTGAAACAGGGGGAAGCAATCAGCCCCAGCATTTT. Together with reference TRBV29-1 and TRBJ1-5, the CDR3 gives the full variable domain: SAVISQKPSRDICQRGTSLTIQCQVDSQVTMMFWYRQQPGQSLTLIATANQGSEATYESGFVIDKFPISRPNLTFSTLTVSNMSPEDSSIYLCSVLETGGSNQPQHFGDGTRLSIL.

CDR3 region: CASSLEYDQPQHF. In DNA, the CDR3 is TGTGCCAGCAGCTTAGAGTACGATCAGCCCCAGCATTTT. This chain uses TRBV11-2 with TRBJ1-5; D uncertain. This CDR3 is 13 amino acids long. The germline V gene encodes CDR1 SGHAT and CDR2 FQNNGV. V gave up 0 bases and J gave up 5 bases, with 5 bases separating them. Full variable domain (outside the CDR3, taken from reference TRBV11-2 and TRBJ1-5): EAGVAQSPRYKIIEKRQSVAFWCNPISGHATLYWYQQILGQGPKLLIQFQNNGVVDDSQLPKDRFSAERLKGVDSTLKIQPAKLEDSAVYLCASSLEYDQPQHFGDGTRLSIL.

This clonotype occurred a few times. This sequence joins TRBV29-1 and TRBJ2-7; D may correspond to TRBD1 or TRBD2 (5 bases each). CDR3 size: 13 residues. V lost 4 bases to trimming and J lost 0 bases, with 10 bases between them. CDR1 SQVTM and CDR2 ANQGSEA come from the germline V gene. The CDR3 DNA is TGCAGCGTTGGGGGGAGATCCTCCTACGAGCAGTACTTC. Its protein product is CSVGGRSSYEQYF.

Here the CDR3 reads CASRFVGLADTDTQYF. The CDR3 DNA reads as TGCGCCAGCAGATTTGTAGGACTAGCGGACACAGATACGCAGTATTTT. The V gene is TRBV5-1, the J gene TRBJ2-3; 10 nucleotides agree with TRBD2. Germline CDR1 and CDR2: SGHRS and YFSETQ. CDR3 length: 16 residues. The ends lost 5 bases at V and 2 bases at J; junction bases unmatched: 8.